A single sample is the source of the 30 T cell receptor beta chains below, sequenced in a study of blood T cell repertoires in COVID-19. Some clones are missing from TCRdb's copy, which holds only in-frame ones; the method was immunoSEQ multiplex PCR. Here the sample spans roughly 410,000 clones, roughly 90% being singletons. Sequenced input: peripheral blood. The receptors stem from a man aged 40-55 years with acute or convalescent COVID-19.

The V call is TRBV7-3, the J call TRBJ2-3; 8 bases align to TRBD2. Germline CDR1 SGHTA, CDR2 FQGTGA. The CDR3 is 18 amino acids. The trim removed 1 base at V and 3 bases at J, leaving 12 bases unmatched. CDR3 loop: CASSLRIRGAGETDTQYF. CDR3 sequence (DNA): TGTGCCAGCAGCTTAAGGATCCGAGGAGCGGGGGAGACAGATACGCAGTATTTT. The variable domain in full, completed from reference TRBV7-3 and TRBJ2-3, reads GAGVSQTPSNKVTEKGKYVELRCDPISGHTALYWYRQSLGQGPEFLIYFQGTGAADDSGLPNDRFFAVRPEGSVSTLKIQRTERGDSAVYLCASSLRIRGAGETDTQYFGPGTRLTVL.

The chain has TRBV6-5 and TRBJ2-3; D ambiguous. Per germline, CDR1 MNHEY and CDR2 SVGAGI. The ends were cut back, 7 bases at V and 0 bases at J, with 11 bases in the middle. This CDR3 is 14 amino acids long. The CDR3 reads CASIQRVSTDTQYF. CDR3 DNA sequence: TGTGCCAGCATTCAGCGTGTTAGCACAGATACGCAGTATTTT.

The chain couples TRBV28 to TRBJ1-5, with D possibly being TRBD1 (5 bases). Per germline, CDR1 MDHEN and CDR2 SYDVKM. The V end lost 6 bases, the J end lost 9 bases, and 27 bases lay between the germline ends. This CDR3 contains 17 residues. The CDR3 sequence: CASSLPLNWGGTRPQHF. CDR3 coding DNA: TGTGCCAGCAGCCTACCTTTAAACTGGGGGGGGACTCGGCCCCAGCATTTT. Looking up the rest from reference TRBV28 and TRBJ1-5 gives the full variable domain: DVKVTQSSRYLVKRTGEKVFLECVQDMDHENMFWYRQDPGLGLRLIYFSYDVKMKEKGDIPEGYSVSREKKERFSLILESASTNQTSMYLCASSLPLNWGGTRPQHFGDGTRLSIL.

This clone was recorded only once. The chain joins TRBV10-3 to TRBJ2-1, with D possibly TRBD2 on 6 matching bases. The V end was cut by 4 bases, the J end by 8 bases, with 15 bases between. Per germline, CDR1 ENHRY and CDR2 SYGVKD. The CDR3 runs to 14 residues. The CDR3 loop reads CAISGSGVADEQFF. The CDR3 DNA follows: TGTGCCATCAGTGGTTCTGGGGTAGCGGATGAGCAGTTCTTC.

This clone has a single count. The rearrangement joins TRBV4-1 to TRBJ1-3; TRBD1 matches 9 bases. The CDR3 runs 17 residues. Germline CDR1 MGHRA, CDR2 YSYEKL. V was pared by 2 bases and J by 2 bases, with 7 bases of the junction left unmatched. CDR3 DNA sequence: TGCGCCAGCAGCCAACCTACACAGGGGGCAACTGGAAACACCATATATTTT. It yields the protein CASSQPTQGATGNTIYF.

The V call is TRBV27, the J call TRBJ2-2, with 8 bases identical to TRBD1. This CDR3 spans 14 amino acids. Germline lookup yields CDR1 MNHEY and CDR2 SMNVEV (reference sequence). V gave up 6 bases and J gave up 6 bases; unmatched junction bases: 6. The CDR3 coding sequence is TGTGCCAGCAGGGAGGACAGGGAGGCCGGGGAGCTGTTTTTT. Translating it yields CASREDREAGELFF.

The V call is TRBV27, the J call TRBJ2-1; 8 bases are shared with TRBD1. After removal of 3 bases from V and 10 bases from J, the junction contained 11 bases not matched to a gene. The CDR3 runs 15 residues. CDR1 is MNHEY, CDR2 SMNVEV, per germline (reference sequence). The CDR3 is CASSFLRGQRGEQFF. DNA of the CDR3: TGTGCCAGCAGTTTCCTCAGGGGGCAAAGGGGAGAGCAGTTCTTC.

The J gene is TRBJ1-6, the V gene TRBV30, with 7 bases lining up with TRBD1. Germline CDR1 GTSNPN, CDR2 SVGIG (reference sequence). J was trimmed by 9 bases and V by 0 bases; bases with no gene match: 14. The CDR3 has 17 residues. CDR3 nucleotide sequence: TGTGCCTGGAGTGTACCGGTCTGGGGCCAGGGGGTTTCACCCCTCCACTTT. This sequence encodes CAWSVPVWGQGVSPLHF.

The chain recombines TRBV9 with TRBJ1-3; weak D call: TRBD1 (5 bases). From germline, CDR1 is SGDLS and CDR2 YYNGEE. The CDR3 extends over 15 amino acids. V dropped 3 bases and J dropped 4 bases, with 14 bases sitting between them. CDR3 amino acids: CASSARGDPGNTIYF. The CDR3, as DNA: TGTGCCAGCAGCGCCCGGGGGGATCCCGGAAACACCATATATTTT.

The V call is TRBV2, the J call TRBJ2-3, with D perhaps TRBD2 (7 bases). Germline CDR1 and CDR2: SNHLY and FYNNEI. This CDR3 is built from 12 residues. V was clipped by 6 bases and J by 6 bases, with 10 bases between them. For the CDR3, the DNA is TGTGCCAGCAGCGGGGGGCGGGATACGCAGTATTTT. This gives the protein CASSGGRDTQYF.

The V call is TRBV19, the J call TRBJ1-5; 7 bases map to TRBD1. Germline-derived CDR1 and CDR2 are LNHDA and SQIVND (reference sequence). Trimming removed 7 bases from V and 2 bases from J; junction bases left unmatched: 8. The CDR3 length is 15 residues. As DNA, the CDR3 is TGTGCCAGTACCAGGGGGTCAGGGGGCAATCAGCCCCAGCATTTT. Encoded protein: CASTRGSGGNQPQHF.

The J gene is TRBJ2-1, the V gene TRBV7-3; 9 positions agree with TRBD2. The germline V gene has CDR1 SGHTA and CDR2 FQGTGA. The CDR3 is 20 residues long. V was clipped by 8 bases and J by 4 bases; unmatched bases: 24. CDR3 protein: CASPFSFATLAGGPYNEQFF. DNA for the CDR3: TGTGCCAGCCCCTTCTCATTCGCAACCCTTGCGGGAGGGCCTTACAATGAGCAGTTCTTC.

This clone was seen once. J is TRBJ1-5 and V is TRBV7-2; 7 nucleotides line up with TRBD1. CDR3 length: 14 residues. The ends lost 4 bases at V and 4 bases at J; junction bases unmatched: 4. From germline, CDR1 is SGHTA and CDR2 FQGNSA. CDR3 in amino acids: CASSSRDSNQPQHF. CDR3 DNA sequence: TGTGCCAGCAGCTCCCGGGACAGTAATCAGCCCCAGCATTTT.

This sequence joins TRBV18 and TRBJ1-2; 9 bases line up with TRBD1. J lost 4 bases, V lost 4 bases, and 7 bases had no gene match. The CDR3 runs 15 residues. The V gene's germline CDR1 is KGHSH and CDR2 LQKENI. CDR3: CASSRRDRAGYGYTF. For the CDR3, the DNA is TGTGCCAGCTCACGCCGGGACAGGGCGGGCTATGGCTACACCTTC.

This chain connects TRBV27 to TRBJ2-3; 11 bases match TRBD2. The germline V gene has CDR1 MNHEY and CDR2 SMNVEV (reference sequence). The CDR3 length is 15 residues. J lost 0 bases, V lost 5 bases, and 1 base had no gene match. The CDR3 DNA sequence: TGTGCCAGCAGTCCTAGCGGGAGGAGCACAGATACGCAGTATTTT. Translating gives CASSPSGRSTDTQYF.

This chain uses TRBV3-1 (or the pseudogene TRBV3-2) with TRBJ2-3; 11 bases fit TRBD2. Germline trimming cut 4 bases from V and 2 bases from J; bases unmatched to any gene: 5. The CDR3 has 16 residues. Germline V gene data show CDR1 as LGHDT and CDR2 as YNNKEL (reference sequence). The CDR3 DNA reads TGTGCCAGCAGCCCACTAGCGGGGGACCTCACAGATACGCAGTATTTT. Translated: CASSPLAGDLTDTQYF.

This chain links TRBV5-1 with TRBJ1-5; maybe TRBD1 (5 bases). This CDR3 spans 14 amino acids. Germline values: CDR1 SGHRS, CDR2 YFSETQ. V was trimmed by 0 bases and J by 3 bases, leaving 7 bases between them. DNA of the CDR3: TGCGCCAGCAGCTTGGGGGACTTCAATCAGCCCCAGCATTTT. Translating it yields CASSLGDFNQPQHF.

The rearrangement links TRBV27 to TRBJ1-2; TRBD1 is a possible D gene (5 bases). In germline, CDR1 is MNHEY, CDR2 SMNVEV (reference sequence). V lost 3 bases, J lost 0 bases, and 11 bases lay in between. The CDR3 has 15 residues. This CDR3 is CASSFSGHTNYGYTF. The CDR3 DNA follows: TGTGCCAGCAGTTTTAGCGGACACACTAACTATGGCTACACCTTC.

The genes are TRBV9 and TRBJ2-1; unclear D gene. Trimming removed 2 bases from V and 1 base from J, with 13 bases in between. The CDR3 contains 16 residues. Germline CDR1 SGDLS, CDR2 YYNGEE. CDR3 nucleotides: TGTGCCAGCAGCGTTAGACAAGACCGTTCCTACAATGAGCAGTTCTTC. Protein sequence: CASSVRQDRSYNEQFF. Drawing the rest from reference TRBV9 and TRBJ2-1, the complete variable domain is DSGVTQTPKHLITATGQRVTLRCSPRSGDLSVYWYQQSLDQGLQFLIQYYNGEERAKGNILERFSAQQFPDLHSELNLSSLELGDSALYFCASSVRQDRSYNEQFFGPGTRLTVL.

The CDR3 region has the DNA TGTGCCACCAAGAACCGGGACAGGGTCCGCCCAGATACGCAGTATTTT. Encoded protein: CATKNRDRVRPDTQYF. V and J are TRBV27 and TRBJ2-3; 9 nucleotides line up with TRBD1. This CDR3 has 16 residues. J lost 4 bases, V lost 10 bases, and 15 bases had no gene match. Germline V CDR1 and CDR2: MNHEY, SMNVEV (reference sequence).

This chain links TRBV21-1 with TRBJ2-3; no DNA check was done on the table's D call, TRBD2. TRBV21-1 is listed as a pseudogene. This CDR3 has 17 residues. The CDR3 sequence is CASSTAWGGGPTDTQYF. As DNA, the CDR3 is TGTGCCAGCAGCACCGCGTGGGGCGGGGGGCCCACAGATACGCAGTATTTT.

The chain couples TRBV10-3 to TRBJ2-5, with D perhaps matching TRBD1 (5 bases). This CDR3 has 13 residues. CDR1 and CDR2 from the germline V gene are ENHRY and SYGVKD. Trimming cost V 7 bases and J 2 bases, with 11 bases left between them. The CDR3 bases are TGTGCCATCAAAGGCAGGGAACAAGAGACCCAGTACTTC. This gives the protein CAIKGREQETQYF.

The CDR3 nucleotides are TGTGCCAGCAGTGAAGCGGCAGGTGGAGAGACCCAGTACTTC. It translates to CASSEAAGGETQYF. The chain joins TRBV2 to TRBJ2-5; D not certain. The CDR3 totals 14 residues. Germline CDR1 is SNHLY and CDR2 is FYNNEI. Trimming removed 0 bases from V and 4 bases from J, with 9 bases in between.

The chain links TRBV28 to TRBJ1-1; D may be TRBD1 (6 bases). Trimming took 2 bases from V and 4 from J, leaving 20 bases between them. This CDR3 comprises 17 residues. The germline gives CDR1 MDHEN, CDR2 SYDVKM. CDR3 amino acids: CASSLGQGIGGFTEAFF. The CDR3 coding sequence is TGTGCCAGCAGTTTAGGGCAGGGGATAGGAGGTTTCACTGAAGCTTTCTTT.

This clone appeared once. The V gene is TRBV5-6, the J gene TRBJ1-3, with 7 bases matching TRBD1. With V trimmed by 5 bases and J by 0 bases, 11 bases remained unmatched. Looked up from germline, CDR1 is SGHDT and CDR2 is YYEEEE. The CDR3 has 17 residues. The CDR3 sequence: CASRHGLQGISGNTIYF. The CDR3 bases are TGTGCCAGCAGGCACGGGCTACAGGGGATCTCTGGAAACACCATATATTTT.

V gene TRBV24-1 combines with J gene TRBJ2-1; 12 positions agree with TRBD2. J was trimmed by 8 bases and V by 4 bases; bases with no gene match: 11. The length of the CDR3 is 17 residues. Germline lookup yields CDR1 KGHDR and CDR2 SFDVKD. CDR3 DNA: TGTGCCACCAGTGACCGATTGACTAGCGGGGGCCTCGATGAGCAGTTCTTC. Translating gives CATSDRLTSGGLDEQFF.

This clone was seen just once. The CDR3 nucleotides read TGTGCCAGCAGCGTAGGGGTTAGCGGGGCGTACCAAGAGACCCAGTACTTC. Amino acid sequence: CASSVGVSGAYQETQYF. The chain uses TRBV9 and TRBJ2-5; 8 positions agree with TRBD2. Looked up from germline, CDR1 is SGDLS and CDR2 is YYNGEE. There are 17 residues in the CDR3. The junction had 7 bases not matched to a gene; V was cut back by 0 bases and J by 0 bases.

The chain recombines TRBV6-5 with TRBJ2-5; D is unresolved. Germline assignment: CDR1 MNHEY and CDR2 SVGAGI. Between the trimmed V and J ends, which lost 8 bases and 1 base, there was a span of 8 bases. This CDR3 is 12 amino acids long. CDR3 bases: TGTGCCAGCCGGTCTGCCCAAGAGACCCAGTACTTC. It codes for CASRSAQETQYF.

This sequence joins TRBV2 and TRBJ1-1; TRBD1 agrees at 7 bases. Germline loops: CDR1 SNHLY, CDR2 FYNNEI. This CDR3 comprises 15 residues. V trimming: 4 bases; J trimming: 1 base; junction bases outside the gene matches: 6. In nucleotides, the CDR3 is TGTGCCAGCAGTGTTTACGGACAGGCGAACACTGAAGCTTTCTTT. This codes for CASSVYGQANTEAFF.

V is TRBV3-1 (or the pseudogene TRBV3-2) and J is TRBJ2-3; D might be TRBD2 (6 bases). The CDR3 is 16 residues long. Deletions cut 0 bases from V and 2 bases from J, with 12 bases between. Germline V gene data show CDR1 as LGHDT and CDR2 as YNNKEL (reference sequence). The CDR3 nucleotides are TGTGCCAGCAGCCAAGATCTTGGGAGGTTCACAGATACGCAGTATTTT. This codes for CASSQDLGRFTDTQYF.